The present T cell receptor beta chain was sequenced within a study of control samples from healthy donors and cancer patients. The CDR3 is made up of 17 amino acids. V gave up 1 base and J gave up 9 bases, with 19 bases separating them. Germline V gene data show CDR1 as MGHRA and CDR2 as YSYEKL. Some clones are missing from TCRdb's copy, which holds only in-frame ones; the method was immunoSEQ multiplex PCR. Seen here are 130,000 to 150,000 clones, roughly 92% observed once, and the top ten hold approximately 11%. The chain couples TRBV4-1 to TRBJ1-6; perhaps TRBD1 as D (6 bases). The source is a man in his thirties or forties in good health. Sequenced: blood. CDR3 sequence (DNA): TGCGCCAGCAGCCAAGGGGATAACAGGGTGGGCGGTTCACCCCTCCACTTT. Encoded protein: CASSQGDNRVGGSPLHF.